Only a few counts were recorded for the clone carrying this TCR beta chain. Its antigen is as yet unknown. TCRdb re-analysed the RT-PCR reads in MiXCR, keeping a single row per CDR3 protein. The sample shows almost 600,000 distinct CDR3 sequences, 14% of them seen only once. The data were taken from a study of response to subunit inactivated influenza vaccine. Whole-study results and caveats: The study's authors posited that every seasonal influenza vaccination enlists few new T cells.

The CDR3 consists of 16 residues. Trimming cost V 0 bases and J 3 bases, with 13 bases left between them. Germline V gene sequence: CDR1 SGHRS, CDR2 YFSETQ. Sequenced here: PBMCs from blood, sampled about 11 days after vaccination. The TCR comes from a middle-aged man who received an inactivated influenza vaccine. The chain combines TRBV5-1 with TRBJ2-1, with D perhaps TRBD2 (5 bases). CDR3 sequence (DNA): TGCGCCAGCAGCTTGGCCGGGTGGGAGATCTACAATGAGCAGTTCTTC. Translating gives CASSLAGWEIYNEQFF.